The 29 T cell receptor beta chains given below trace back to one sample, sequenced in a study of CD8+ T cells in alopecia areata (dated by TCRdb to 2017 to 2018). The sample's time point label, in plain terms: baseline before oral tofacitinib. The method was the immunoSEQ multiplex PCR assay. To provide template for TCR sequencing, every sample had RNA extracted and reverse transcribed into cDNA. TCRdb obtained this table from immuneACCESS and retained in-frame rearrangements with V and J assigned. These tables miss some clones; where compared with another copy, unresolved V genes account for less than half of the shortfall, and the remainder is unexplained. The table for this sample lists 130,000 to 150,000 clones; around 87% of them were counted only once. Roughly 16% of the sample rests with the top ten. The sequenced sample was CD8+ T cells sorted from blood, obtained at week 0. The receptors stem from a human donor with alopecia areata.

The chain links TRBV7-9 to TRBJ2-3; D possibly uses TRBD1 or TRBD2 (5 bases each). V was trimmed by 7 bases and J by 3 bases, leaving 23 bases between them. Germline loops: CDR1 SEHNR, CDR2 FQNEAQ (reference sequence). The CDR3 consists of 17 residues. CDR3 coding DNA: TGTGCCAGCACCTTGGCCGTCCGGGACCGAGGGACAGATACGCAGTATTTT. Its translation: CASTLAVRDRGTDTQYF.

The chain's CDR3 is CASSPGYGELFF. The CDR3 DNA is TGTGCCAGCAGTCCGGGTTACGGGGAGCTGTTTTTT. V and J are TRBV7-9 and TRBJ2-2; D is ambiguous. Germline-derived CDR1 and CDR2 are SEHNR and FQNEAQ (reference sequence). The V gene lost 6 bases and the J gene lost 7 bases, with 9 bases spanning the gap. This CDR3 contains 12 residues.

The CDR3 sequence: CASSPSDDSLGGYTF. CDR3 sequence (DNA): TGTGCCAGCAGCCCCTCGGACGATAGTCTGGGAGGCTACACCTTC. The genes are TRBV7-9 and TRBJ1-2; D remains unclear. This CDR3 has 15 residues. Per the germline V gene, CDR1 is SEHNR and CDR2 is FQNEAQ (reference sequence). Between the trimmed V and J ends, which lost 5 bases and 8 bases, there was a span of 21 bases.

The chain recombines TRBV6-1 with TRBJ2-7; possibly TRBD2 for D (6 bases). CDR1 is MNHNS, CDR2 SASEGT, per germline. The CDR3 has 17 amino acids. Trimming took off 4 bases at V and 5 bases at J, with 24 bases between the two ends. The CDR3 nucleotides are TGTGCCAGCAGTGGACGGTGGACTACCATATTAACTGACGAGCAGTACTTC. It codes for CASSGRWTTILTDEQYF.

V usage is TRBV29-1 and J usage is TRBJ2-7; maybe TRBD1 (6 bases). Germline lookup yields CDR1 SQVTM and CDR2 ANQGSEA. Trimming shortened V by 6 bases and J by 0 bases, and 24 bases separated the two germline ends. The length of the CDR3 is 17 residues. CDR3 residues: CSVMRSRGPSRSYEQYF. CDR3 DNA sequence: TGCAGCGTCATGAGGTCCAGGGGTCCTTCCCGCTCCTACGAGCAGTACTTC.

This clone was observed once. The V and J genes are TRBV7-9 and TRBJ2-2; D remains unclear. The CDR3 length is 15 residues. The V end lost 2 bases, the J end lost 4 bases, and 11 bases lay between the germline ends. CDR1 and CDR2 (germline): SEHNR, FQNEAQ (reference sequence). The CDR3 DNA reads as TGTGCCAGCAGCTTACTTGACGCTTTCACCGGGGAGCTGTTTTTT. Translation gives CASSLLDAFTGELFF.

The chain has TRBV10-2 and TRBJ2-3; D is unresolved. The CDR3 extends over 11 amino acids. Germline values: CDR1 WSHSY, CDR2 SAAADI. The V and J ends lost 6 bases and 1 base respectively, with 2 bases between them. The CDR3 nucleotides are TGCGCCAGCAGGGGCACAGATACGCAGTATTTT. Protein product: CASRGTDTQYF.

The chain is built from TRBV30 and TRBJ1-2; D is undetermined. This CDR3 spans 13 amino acids. Germline CDR1 is GTSNPN and CDR2 is SVGIG (reference sequence). V lost 0 bases, J lost 5 bases, and 10 bases lay in between. In nucleotides, the CDR3 is TGTGCCTGGAGTGTATGGTCAGAGTATGGCTACACCTTC. It is translated as CAWSVWSEYGYTF.

This chain uses TRBV5-4 with TRBJ2-1; D possibly uses TRBD1 or TRBD2 (6 bases each). The CDR3 consists of 13 residues. Looked up from germline, CDR1 is SGHNT and CDR2 is YYREEE (reference sequence). V dropped 7 bases and J dropped 6 bases, with 14 bases sitting between them. Here the CDR3 reads CASGGPPSNEQFF. CDR3 coding DNA: TGTGCCAGCGGGGGGCCCCCGTCCAATGAGCAGTTCTTC.

The rearrangement joins TRBV5-1 to TRBJ2-2, with D possibly being TRBD1 (5 bases). The CDR3 totals 14 residues. V was cut by 4 bases and J by 7 bases, with 14 bases left in between. Germline CDR1 reads SGHRS; CDR2 reads YFSETQ. CDR3 in DNA: TGCGCCAGCAGCAAAGACAGTCACAGCGGGGAGCTGTTTTTT. Its translation: CASSKDSHSGELFF.

This chain connects TRBV7-2 to TRBJ2-5, with 14 bases matching TRBD2. Trimming at V came to 8 bases and at J to 6 bases, leaving 11 bases not matched to a gene. The CDR3 is made up of 16 amino acids. The germline gives CDR1 SGHTA, CDR2 FQGNSA. In DNA, the CDR3 is TGTGCCAGCGGACTAGCGGGAGGAGATATCAGGAAGACCCAGTACTTC. This encodes CASGLAGGDIRKTQYF.

The chain uses TRBV6-5 and TRBJ2-1; 9 bases are shared with TRBD1. Germline loops: CDR1 MNHEY, CDR2 SVGAGI. The junction had 10 bases not matched to a gene; V was cut back by 6 bases and J by 7 bases. The CDR3 is 15 amino acids. The CDR3 region is CASRSGTGSRNEQFF. The DNA for the CDR3 is TGTGCCAGCAGGTCCGGGACAGGGTCTCGTAATGAGCAGTTCTTC.

The V call is TRBV5-1, the J call TRBJ1-2, with 9 bases aligning to TRBD1. The CDR3 loop spans 14 amino acids. J lost 5 bases, V lost 4 bases, and 6 bases had no gene match. Germline V gives CDR1 SGHRS, CDR2 YFSETQ. CDR3 residues: CASSTGTGIYGYTF. The CDR3 region has the DNA TGCGCCAGCAGCACCGGGACAGGGATATATGGCTACACCTTC.

This rearrangement joins TRBV4-1 to TRBJ2-3; the match to TRBD2 covers 11 bases. The CDR3 is made up of 17 amino acids. Germline CDR1 is MGHRA and CDR2 is YSYEKL. The trim removed 4 bases at V and 0 bases at J, leaving 6 bases unmatched. CDR3 protein: CASSPRRTSGSTDTQYF. The DNA for the CDR3 is TGCGCCAGCAGCCCCCGACGGACTAGCGGGAGCACAGATACGCAGTATTTT.

The V and J genes are TRBV7-9 and TRBJ2-3, with TRBD2 identical over 7 bases. J gave up 6 bases and V 8 bases, and 5 bases lay outside the gene matches. The CDR3 runs 12 residues. The V gene's germline CDR1 is SEHNR and CDR2 FQNEAQ (reference sequence). The CDR3 coding sequence is TGTGCCAGCCTGGGGGGGAAGGATACGCAGTATTTT. It specifies CASLGGKDTQYF.

The rearrangement uses TRBV11-2 and TRBJ2-3, with 7 positions matching TRBD1. The CDR3 runs 16 residues. The V gene end was trimmed by 8 bases and the J gene end by 1 base; junction bases not matched to a gene: 12. From germline, CDR1 is SGHAT and CDR2 FQNNGV. As DNA, the CDR3 is TGTGCCAGCCGTGAAGGGGGCTGGTCAGGCACAGATACGCAGTATTTT. Protein: CASREGGWSGTDTQYF.

This clone has only one observation. V gene TRBV25-1 combines with J gene TRBJ1-5; D not certain. The germline gives CDR1 MGHDK, CDR2 SYGVNS. The CDR3 has 14 amino acids. V lost 2 bases and J lost 4, with 9 bases in between. CDR3 DNA: TGTGCCAGCAGTGAAGCGGGCCGGAATCAGCCCCAGCATTTT. This encodes CASSEAGRNQPQHF.

This clone was counted between two and nine times. CDR3 in DNA: TGCAGCGCTAGGACAGGGTTGACCTACGAGCAGTACTTC. Amino acid sequence: CSARTGLTYEQYF. V and J are TRBV29-1 and TRBJ2-7; 8 bases agree with TRBD1. The CDR3 spans 13 residues. CDR1 is SQVTM and CDR2 is ANQGSEA in the germline V gene. Germline trimming cut 7 bases from V and 2 bases from J; bases unmatched to any gene: 7.

The CDR3 DNA is TGTGCCAGCAGCTTGGCGGGAGGCGGGGAGGTGGAAGAGACCCAGTACTTC. Its translation is CASSLAGGGEVEETQYF. The rearrangement uses TRBV5-6 and TRBJ2-5, with 7 positions matching TRBD2. In germline, CDR1 is SGHDT, CDR2 YYEEEE. Trimming at V came to 0 bases and at J to 3 bases, leaving 11 bases not matched to a gene. The CDR3 is made up of 17 amino acids.

On this clone itself: One end of the junction is discordant with germline, which a read error may explain. The chain is built from TRBV29-1 and TRBJ2-7; a possible D gene is TRBD1 (5 bases). The CDR3 has 13 residues. CDR1 is SQVTM, CDR2 ANQGSEA, per germline. CDR3 nucleotides: TGCAGCGTTGTCAGGGTTAGCTCCTACGGGCAGTACTTC. Protein sequence: CSVVRVSSYGQYF.

V and J are TRBV6-5 and TRBJ2-3, with D unresolved. The ends were cut back, 5 bases at V and 4 bases at J, with 7 bases in the middle. Germline-derived CDR1 and CDR2 are MNHEY and SVGAGI. This CDR3 comprises 12 residues. The CDR3 bases are TGTGCCAGCAGTCTATTGGCAGATACGCAGTATTTT. This codes for CASSLLADTQYF.

In nucleotides, the CDR3 is TGCGCCAGCAGTTCCTACCGGGACACCTTCTACGAGCAGTACTTC. It is translated as CASSSYRDTFYEQYF. This chain connects TRBV5-1 to TRBJ2-7; a weak D match, TRBD1 (6 bases). The germline V gene has CDR1 SGHRS and CDR2 YFSETQ. V gave up 5 bases and J gave up 3 bases, with 18 bases separating them. The CDR3 totals 15 residues.

This clone was observed once. The chain uses TRBV29-1 and TRBJ2-7, with 12 bases that match TRBD1. The V gene's germline CDR1 is SQVTM and CDR2 ANQGSEA. Trimming removed 7 bases from V and 4 bases from J; junction bases left unmatched: 23. This CDR3 is built from 19 residues. DNA for the CDR3: TGCAGCGATTCGGGACAGGGGGCGAGGTCCGTCAGTGCCGGTTACGAGCAGTACTTC. Its translation is CSDSGQGARSVSAGYEQYF.

In this sample, this clone turned up a few times. The chain links TRBV12-5 to TRBJ2-7; D is uncertain. Trimming left V 1 base short and J 6 bases short, with 4 bases between. The CDR3 is 11 amino acids. CDR1 is LGHNT and CDR2 is FRNRAP in the germline V gene. CDR3 coding DNA: TGTGCTAGTGGTTTGGGACTCGAGCAGTACTTC. The encoded protein is CASGLGLEQYF.

The chain combines TRBV7-6 with TRBJ1-4; tentatively, D is TRBD1 (6 bases). Per germline, CDR1 SGHVS and CDR2 FNYEAQ. V was trimmed by 5 bases and J by 5 bases, leaving 9 bases between them. There are 13 residues in the CDR3. The CDR3 DNA reads TGTGCCAGCAGCGGGGGCGAAAATGAAAAACTGTTTTTT. Translation gives CASSGGENEKLFF.

V usage is TRBV6-6 and J usage is TRBJ2-2; D not resolved. V was cut by 8 bases and J by 7 bases, with 8 bases left in between. There are 11 residues in the CDR3. Germline V gives CDR1 MNHNY, CDR2 SVGAGI (reference sequence). The CDR3 region is CASEGGGELFF. The CDR3 region has the DNA TGTGCCAGCGAAGGTGGCGGGGAGCTGTTTTTT.

The chain joins TRBV27 to TRBJ2-5, with D possibly being TRBD1 (6 bases). Germline lookup yields CDR1 MNHEY and CDR2 SMNVEV (reference sequence). The length of the CDR3 is 13 residues. Trimming removed 5 bases at V and 1 base at J, with 8 bases between. CDR3 in amino acids: CASSPDSQETQYF. CDR3 coding DNA: TGTGCCAGCAGTCCGGACAGCCAAGAGACCCAGTACTTC.

The V gene is TRBV11-1, the J gene TRBJ2-3, with a possible D match to TRBD2 (5 bases). The length of the CDR3 is 15 residues. CDR1 and CDR2 from the germline V gene are SGHAT and FQDESV (reference sequence). V shed 5 bases and J shed 4 bases, with 16 bases lying between them. In nucleotides, the CDR3 is TGTGCCAGCAGCCCATCGTGGGGAGCAGCAGATACGCAGTATTTT. Residues: CASSPSWGAADTQYF.

The rearrangement joins TRBV9 to TRBJ2-1; 10 positions match TRBD1. V was clipped by 4 bases and J by 4 bases; unmatched bases: 5. CDR1 is SGDLS, CDR2 YYNGEE, per germline. The CDR3 has 15 amino acids. This CDR3 is CASSPRDRGYNEQFF. CDR3 nucleotides: TGTGCCAGCAGCCCCCGGGACAGGGGATACAATGAGCAGTTCTTC.